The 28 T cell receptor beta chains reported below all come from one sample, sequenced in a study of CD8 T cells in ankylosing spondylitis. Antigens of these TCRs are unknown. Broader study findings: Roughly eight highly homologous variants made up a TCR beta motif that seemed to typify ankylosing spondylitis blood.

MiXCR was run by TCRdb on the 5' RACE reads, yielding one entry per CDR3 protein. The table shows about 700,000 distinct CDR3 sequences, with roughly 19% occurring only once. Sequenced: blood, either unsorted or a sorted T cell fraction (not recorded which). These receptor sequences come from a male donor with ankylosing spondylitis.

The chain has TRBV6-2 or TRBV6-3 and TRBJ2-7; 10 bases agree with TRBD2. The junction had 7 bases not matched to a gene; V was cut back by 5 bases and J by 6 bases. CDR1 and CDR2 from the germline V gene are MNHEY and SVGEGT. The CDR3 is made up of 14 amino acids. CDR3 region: CASSLAGTSAEQYF. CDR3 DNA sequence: TGTGCCAGCAGTCTAGCCGGGACTAGCGCCGAGCAGTACTTC.

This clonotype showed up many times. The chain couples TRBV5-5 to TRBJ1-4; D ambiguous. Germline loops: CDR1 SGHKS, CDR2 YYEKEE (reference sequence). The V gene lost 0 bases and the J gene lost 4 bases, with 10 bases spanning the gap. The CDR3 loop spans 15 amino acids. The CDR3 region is CASSLGAGFNEKLFF. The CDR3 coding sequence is TGTGCCAGCAGCTTGGGGGCAGGATTTAATGAAAAACTGTTTTTT. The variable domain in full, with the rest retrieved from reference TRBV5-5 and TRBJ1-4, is DAGVTQSPTHLIKTRGQQVTLRCSPISGHKSVSWYQQVLGQGPQFIFQYYEKEERGRGNFPDRFSARQFPNYSSELNVNALLLGDSALYLCASSLGAGFNEKLFFGSGTQLSVL.

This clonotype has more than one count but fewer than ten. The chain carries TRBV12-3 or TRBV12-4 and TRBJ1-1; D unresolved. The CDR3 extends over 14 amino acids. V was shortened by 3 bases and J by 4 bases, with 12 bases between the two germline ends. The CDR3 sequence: CASSLGERVTEAFF. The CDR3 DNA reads TGTGCCAGCAGTTTGGGAGAAAGGGTCACTGAAGCTTTCTTT.

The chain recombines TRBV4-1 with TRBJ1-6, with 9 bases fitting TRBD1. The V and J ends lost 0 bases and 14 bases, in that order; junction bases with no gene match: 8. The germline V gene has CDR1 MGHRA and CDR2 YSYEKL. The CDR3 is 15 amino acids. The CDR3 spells CASSQETGGIVTLHF. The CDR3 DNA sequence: TGCGCCAGCAGCCAAGAAACAGGGGGCATTGTCACCCTCCACTTT.

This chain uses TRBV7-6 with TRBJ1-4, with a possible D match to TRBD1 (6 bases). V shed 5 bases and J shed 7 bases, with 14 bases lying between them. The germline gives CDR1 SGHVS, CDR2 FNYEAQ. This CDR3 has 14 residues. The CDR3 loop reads CASSTRGDGEKLFF. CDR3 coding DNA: TGTGCCAGCAGCACAAGGGGGGATGGTGAAAAACTGTTTTTT.

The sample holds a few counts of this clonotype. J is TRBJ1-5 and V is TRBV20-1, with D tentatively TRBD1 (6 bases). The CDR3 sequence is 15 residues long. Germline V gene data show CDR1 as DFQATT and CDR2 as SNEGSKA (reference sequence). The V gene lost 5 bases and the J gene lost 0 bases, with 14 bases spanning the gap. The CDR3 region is CSASDSQISNQPQHF. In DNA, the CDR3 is TGCAGTGCTTCGGACAGTCAAATTAGCAATCAGCCCCAGCATTTT.

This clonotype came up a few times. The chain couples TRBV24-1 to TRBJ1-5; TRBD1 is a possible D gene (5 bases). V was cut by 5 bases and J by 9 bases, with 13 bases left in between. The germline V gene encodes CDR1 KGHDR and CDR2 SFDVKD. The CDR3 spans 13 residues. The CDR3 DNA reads TGTGCCACCAGTGCGGGGCTGGGTCTGCCCCAGCATTTT. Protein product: CATSAGLGLPQHF.

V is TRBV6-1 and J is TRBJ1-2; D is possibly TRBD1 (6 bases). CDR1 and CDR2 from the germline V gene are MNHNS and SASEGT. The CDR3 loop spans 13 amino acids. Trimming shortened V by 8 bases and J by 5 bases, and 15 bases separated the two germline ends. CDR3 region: CASGGPREYGYTF. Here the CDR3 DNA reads TGTGCCAGCGGGGGGCCCCGGGAATATGGCTACACCTTC.

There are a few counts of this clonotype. The CDR3: CASSPDRRLKGYGYTF. DNA of the CDR3: TGTGCCAGCAGCCCGGACAGGCGGTTAAAGGGCTATGGCTACACCTTC. This rearrangement joins TRBV7-2 to TRBJ1-2; TRBD1 matches at 7 bases. The V gene end was trimmed by 5 bases and the J gene end by 4 bases; junction bases not matched to a gene: 13. Germline CDR1 SGHTA, CDR2 FQGNSA. CDR3 length equals 16 residues.

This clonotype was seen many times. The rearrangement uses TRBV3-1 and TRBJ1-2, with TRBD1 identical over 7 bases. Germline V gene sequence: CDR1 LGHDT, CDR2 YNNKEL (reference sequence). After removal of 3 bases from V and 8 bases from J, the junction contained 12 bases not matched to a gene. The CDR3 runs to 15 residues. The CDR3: CASSHGQAVTNGYTF. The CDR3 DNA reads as TGTGCCAGCAGCCACGGACAGGCCGTCACTAACGGCTACACCTTC.

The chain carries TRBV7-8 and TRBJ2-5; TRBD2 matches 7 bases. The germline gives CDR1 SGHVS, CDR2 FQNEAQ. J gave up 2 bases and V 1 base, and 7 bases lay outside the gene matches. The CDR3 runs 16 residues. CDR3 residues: CASSLGAGVPQETQYF. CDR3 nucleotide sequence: TGTGCCAGCAGCTTAGGGGCGGGAGTCCCTCAAGAGACCCAGTACTTC.

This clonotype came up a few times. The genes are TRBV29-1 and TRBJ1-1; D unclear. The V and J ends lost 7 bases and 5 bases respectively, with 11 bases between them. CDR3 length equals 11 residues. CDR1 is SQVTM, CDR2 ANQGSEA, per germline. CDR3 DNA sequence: TGCAGCGGGGGTTCGGGAACTGAAGCTTTCTTT. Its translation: CSGGSGTEAFF.

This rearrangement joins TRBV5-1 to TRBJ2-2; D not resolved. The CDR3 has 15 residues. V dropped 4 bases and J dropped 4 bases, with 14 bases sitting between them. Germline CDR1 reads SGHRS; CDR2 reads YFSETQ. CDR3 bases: TGCGCCAGCAGCCCCGCCCCGAAAGGCACCGGGGAGCTGTTTTTT. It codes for CASSPAPKGTGELFF.

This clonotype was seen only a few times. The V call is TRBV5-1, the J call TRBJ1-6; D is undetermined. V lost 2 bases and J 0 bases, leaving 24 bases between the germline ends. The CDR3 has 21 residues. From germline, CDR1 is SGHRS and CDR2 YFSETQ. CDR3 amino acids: CASSLSHAWGQTRSYNSPLHF. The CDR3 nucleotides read TGCGCCAGCAGCTTATCTCACGCCTGGGGTCAAACCCGCTCCTATAATTCACCCCTCCACTTT.

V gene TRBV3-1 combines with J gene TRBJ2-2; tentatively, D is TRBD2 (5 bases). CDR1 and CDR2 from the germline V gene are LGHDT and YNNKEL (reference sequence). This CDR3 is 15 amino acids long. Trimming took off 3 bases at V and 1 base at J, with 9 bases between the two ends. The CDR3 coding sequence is TGTGCCAGCAGCCATCGGGGTATGAACACCGGGGAGCTGTTTTTT. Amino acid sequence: CASSHRGMNTGELFF.

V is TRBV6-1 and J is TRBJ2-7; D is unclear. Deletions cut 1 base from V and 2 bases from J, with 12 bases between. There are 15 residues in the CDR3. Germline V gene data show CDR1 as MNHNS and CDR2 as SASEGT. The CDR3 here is CASSEDQSPTYEQYF. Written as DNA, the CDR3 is TGTGCCAGCAGTGAAGACCAGAGCCCTACCTACGAGCAGTACTTC.

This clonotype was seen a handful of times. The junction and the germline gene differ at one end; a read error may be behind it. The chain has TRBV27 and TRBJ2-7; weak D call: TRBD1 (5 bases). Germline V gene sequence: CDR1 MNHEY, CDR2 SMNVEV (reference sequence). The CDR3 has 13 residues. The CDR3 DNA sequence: TGTGCCAGCTCGCCAGGGCGCCCCTACGTGCAGTACTTC. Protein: CASSPGRPYVQYF.

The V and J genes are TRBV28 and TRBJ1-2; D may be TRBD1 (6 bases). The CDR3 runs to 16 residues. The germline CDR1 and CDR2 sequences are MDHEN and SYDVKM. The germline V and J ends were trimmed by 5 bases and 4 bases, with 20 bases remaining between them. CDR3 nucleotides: TGTGCCAGCAGTCTCGCCTTAATCAGGGGAGGCTATGGCTACACCTTC. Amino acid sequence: CASSLALIRGGYGYTF.

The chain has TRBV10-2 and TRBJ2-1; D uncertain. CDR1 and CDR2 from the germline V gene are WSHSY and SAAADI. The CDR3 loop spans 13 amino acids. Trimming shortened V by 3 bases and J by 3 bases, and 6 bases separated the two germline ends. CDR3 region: CASSDWGYNEQFF. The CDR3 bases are TGCGCCAGCAGTGATTGGGGCTACAATGAGCAGTTCTTC.

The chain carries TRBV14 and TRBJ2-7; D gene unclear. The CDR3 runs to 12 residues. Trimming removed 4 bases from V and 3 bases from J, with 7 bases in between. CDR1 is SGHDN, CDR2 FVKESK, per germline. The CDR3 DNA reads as TGTGCCAGCAGCCCCGCATTCTACGAGCAGTACTTC. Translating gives CASSPAFYEQYF.

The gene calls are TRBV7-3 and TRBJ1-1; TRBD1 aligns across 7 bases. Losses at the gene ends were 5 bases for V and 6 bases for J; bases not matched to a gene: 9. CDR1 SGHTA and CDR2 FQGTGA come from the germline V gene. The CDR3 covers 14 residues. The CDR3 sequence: CASSLSKGAAEAFF. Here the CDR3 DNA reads TGTGCCAGCAGCCTATCAAAGGGGGCCGCTGAAGCTTTCTTT.

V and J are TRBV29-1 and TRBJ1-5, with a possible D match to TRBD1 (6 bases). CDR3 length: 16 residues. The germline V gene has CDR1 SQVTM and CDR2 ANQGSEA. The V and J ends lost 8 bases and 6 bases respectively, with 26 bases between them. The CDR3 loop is CSSYPDRTVGVQPQHF. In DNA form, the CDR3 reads TGCAGCTCCTACCCCGACAGGACGGTCGGCGTTCAGCCCCAGCATTTT.

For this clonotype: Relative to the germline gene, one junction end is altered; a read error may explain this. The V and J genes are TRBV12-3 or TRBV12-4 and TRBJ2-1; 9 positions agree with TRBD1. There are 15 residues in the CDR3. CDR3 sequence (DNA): TGTGCCGGCAGTGTCGGGACAGGGCCCTACAATGAGCAGTTCTTC. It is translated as CAGSVGTGPYNEQFF.

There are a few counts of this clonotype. In DNA, the CDR3 is TGCGCCAGCAGCCAAGAGTTACAAGGGGAAAAACTGTTTTTT. It is translated as CASSQELQGEKLFF. The V call is TRBV4-3, the J call TRBJ1-4; no clear D. V lost 0 bases to trimming and J lost 8 bases, with 10 bases between them. Germline V CDR1 and CDR2: LGHNA, YSLEER. The length of the CDR3 is 14 residues.

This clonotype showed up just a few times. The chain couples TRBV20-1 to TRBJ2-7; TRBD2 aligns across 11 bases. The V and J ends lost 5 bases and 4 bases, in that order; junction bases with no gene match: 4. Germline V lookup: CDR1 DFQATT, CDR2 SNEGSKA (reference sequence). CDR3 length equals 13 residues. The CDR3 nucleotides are TGCAGTGCTCCTACTAGCGGGGGTTACGAGCAGTACTTC. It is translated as CSAPTSGGYEQYF.

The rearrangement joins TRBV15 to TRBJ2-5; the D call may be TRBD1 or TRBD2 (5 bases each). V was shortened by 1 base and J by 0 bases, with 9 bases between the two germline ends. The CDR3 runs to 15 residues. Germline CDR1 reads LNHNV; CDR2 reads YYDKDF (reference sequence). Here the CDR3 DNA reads TGTGCCACCAGCAGAGGCCGGGGACACCAAGAGACCCAGTACTTC. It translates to CATSRGRGHQETQYF.

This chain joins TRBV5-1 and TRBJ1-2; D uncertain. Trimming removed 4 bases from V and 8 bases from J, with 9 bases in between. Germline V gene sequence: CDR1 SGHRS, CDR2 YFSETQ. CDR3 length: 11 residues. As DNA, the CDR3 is TGCGCCAGCAGCGTAGGCTTGGGCTACACCTTC. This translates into CASSVGLGYTF.

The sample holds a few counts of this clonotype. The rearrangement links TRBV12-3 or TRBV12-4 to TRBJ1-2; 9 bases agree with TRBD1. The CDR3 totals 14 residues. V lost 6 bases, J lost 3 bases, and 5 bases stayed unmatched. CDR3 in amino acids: CASSRTGGHYGYTF. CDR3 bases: TGTGCCAGCAGCCGAACAGGGGGCCACTATGGCTACACCTTC.